The 26 T cell receptor beta chains given below trace back to one sample, sequenced in a study of blood T cell repertoires in COVID-19. Clones were sequenced by immunoSEQ multiplex PCR, and TCRdb holds only the in-frame ones, with some missing. The table includes more than 100,000 clones, 80% to 90% detected once. Sample: peripheral blood. The receptors derive from a man between 50 and 59 years old with active COVID-19.

The chain uses TRBV5-5 and TRBJ2-2, with D unclear. The CDR3 covers 14 residues. The germline CDR1 and CDR2 sequences are SGHKS and YYEKEE (reference sequence). Trimming left V 2 bases short and J 5 bases short, with 10 bases between. The CDR3 reads CASSFVATTGELFF. The CDR3 DNA reads TGTGCCAGCAGCTTCGTCGCCACTACCGGGGAGCTGTTTTTT.

In DNA, the CDR3 is TGTGCCAGCAGCTCGCCCCCTTTCAGGCGGGGGGGGGATGAGCAGTTCTTC. Translation: CASSSPPFRRGGDEQFF. The V and J genes are TRBV11-3 and TRBJ2-1; 9 bases are shared with TRBD2. CDR1 and CDR2 from the germline V gene are SGHNT and YENEEA. V trimming: 4 bases; J trimming: 8 bases; junction bases outside the gene matches: 15. This CDR3 spans 17 amino acids.

The chain uses TRBV5-3 and TRBJ2-2, with 12 bases aligning to TRBD2. TRBV5-3 qualifies as an ORF whose function is uncertain. The CDR3 length is 19 residues. V lost 0 bases, J lost 0 bases, and 6 bases stayed unmatched. The CDR3: CARSLGGLAGGPNTGELFF. CDR3 coding DNA: TGTGCCAGAAGCTTGGGCGGTCTAGCGGGGGGGCCGAACACCGGGGAGCTGTTTTTT.

This chain links TRBV19 with TRBJ2-1, with 8 bases lining up with TRBD2. This CDR3 is built from 20 residues. CDR1 and CDR2 from the germline V gene are LNHDA and SQIVND (reference sequence). With 0 bases clipped from V and 3 bases from J, the junction kept 16 bases outside the gene matches. CDR3 bases: TGTGCCAGTAGTATAGAGGCACTCGGGGGGGGCCACGACAACTACAATGAGCAGTTCTTC. Translated: CASSIEALGGGHDNYNEQFF.

In its sample, this clone was seen a few times. This chain links TRBV6-5 with TRBJ1-5, with TRBD1 matching 8 bases. Germline CDR1 MNHEY, CDR2 SVGAGI. The trim removed 6 bases at V and 7 bases at J, leaving 8 bases unmatched. The CDR3 is 14 residues long. The CDR3 sequence is CASRLGQGGQPQHF. DNA of the CDR3: TGTGCCAGCAGACTCGGACAGGGAGGACAGCCCCAGCATTTT.

The chain recombines TRBV6-5 with TRBJ2-5; 11 bases are a match to TRBD2. After removal of 6 bases from V and 1 base from J, the junction contained 4 bases not matched to a gene. This CDR3 spans 15 amino acids. Germline CDR1 is MNHEY and CDR2 is SVGAGI. The CDR3 region has the DNA TGTGCCAGCAGCGGACTAGCGGGCTCCCAAGAGACCCAGTACTTC. Translated, it gives CASSGLAGSQETQYF.

V is TRBV7-2 and J is TRBJ2-5; a weak D match, TRBD1 (5 bases). Germline CDR1 is SGHTA and CDR2 is FQGNSA. The CDR3 is 15 amino acids. V lost 4 bases and J 5 bases, leaving 17 bases between the germline ends. The CDR3 coding sequence is TGTGCCAGCAGCTCCTCCAGGGCGCGGACGGAGACCCAGTACTTC. Encoded protein: CASSSSRARTETQYF.

The chain combines TRBV19 with TRBJ1-4; 7 bases agree with TRBD1. Germline V gene sequence: CDR1 LNHDA, CDR2 SQIVND (reference sequence). With 5 bases clipped from V and 10 bases from J, the junction kept 10 bases outside the gene matches. The CDR3 has 14 residues. In nucleotides, the CDR3 is TGTGCCAGTAGTCCACAAGGGACAGAAGGAAAACTGTTTTTT. Protein product: CASSPQGTEGKLFF.

This clone was seen a single time. The rearrangement links TRBV19 to TRBJ2-7; 10 bases are shared with TRBD1. The CDR3 runs to 14 residues. Germline V gene sequence: CDR1 LNHDA, CDR2 SQIVND (reference sequence). V was pared by 5 bases and J by 2 bases, with 3 bases of the junction left unmatched. The CDR3 sequence is CASSATGGTYEQYF. The CDR3 DNA reads TGTGCCAGTAGTGCGACAGGGGGCACCTACGAGCAGTACTTC.

This chain links TRBV18 with TRBJ2-1, with TRBD2 identical over 8 bases. The CDR3 covers 15 residues. V gave up 3 bases and J gave up 5 bases; unmatched junction bases: 6. The germline V gene encodes CDR1 KGHSH and CDR2 LQKENI. This CDR3 is CASSPRREGHNEQFF. The CDR3 DNA sequence: TGTGCCAGCTCACCGCGACGGGAGGGCCACAATGAGCAGTTCTTC. The variable domain in full, with the rest retrieved from reference TRBV18 and TRBJ2-1, is NAGVMQNPRHLVRRRGQEARLRCSPMKGHSHVYWYRQLPEEGLKFMVYLQKENIIDESGMPKERFSAEFPKEGPSILRIQQVVRGDSAAYFCASSPRREGHNEQFFGPGTRLTVL.

The chain recombines TRBV3-1 (or the pseudogene TRBV3-2) with TRBJ2-3; no definite D call. V was pared by 4 bases and J by 4 bases, with 12 bases between. The CDR3 extends over 14 amino acids. Germline V gives CDR1 LGHDT, CDR2 YNNKEL (reference sequence). CDR3 in amino acids: CASSLRGWADTQYF. CDR3 sequence (DNA): TGTGCCAGCAGCCTCCGCGGATGGGCAGATACGCAGTATTTT.

This sequence joins TRBV3-1 (or the pseudogene TRBV3-2) and TRBJ2-5, with 8 bases that match TRBD1. Germline V lookup: CDR1 LGHDT, CDR2 YNNKEL (reference sequence). The CDR3 is made up of 13 amino acids. Trimming removed 8 bases from V and 5 bases from J; junction bases left unmatched: 7. The DNA for the CDR3 is TGTGCCAGCGGAGGCAGGGGGCAGGAGACCCAGTACTTC. This codes for CASGGRGQETQYF.

The chain is built from TRBV19 and TRBJ1-2, with D possibly TRBD1 on 6 matching bases. With 6 bases removed from V and 2 bases from J, the gap between germline ends came to 13 bases. This CDR3 comprises 14 residues. Looked up from germline, CDR1 is LNHDA and CDR2 is SQIVND (reference sequence). CDR3 in amino acids: CASRPEGQNYGYTF. For the CDR3, the DNA is TGTGCCAGTAGACCAGAAGGACAGAACTATGGCTACACCTTC.

The table lists this clone with a few counts. V and J are TRBV5-6 and TRBJ2-7; the D gene is possibly TRBD2 (5 bases). V was cut by 4 bases and J by 2 bases, with 16 bases left in between. CDR3 size: 15 residues. Germline V gene sequence: CDR1 SGHDT, CDR2 YYEEEE. The CDR3 sequence is CASSPPDPGTYEQYF. In nucleotides, the CDR3 is TGTGCCAGCAGCCCACCTGACCCGGGGACCTACGAGCAGTACTTC.

The V and J genes are TRBV11-3 and TRBJ2-1; 10 bases match TRBD2. V lost 6 bases and J lost 7; bases outside the gene matches: 6. The germline CDR1 and CDR2 sequences are SGHNT and YENEEA. The CDR3 is 14 amino acids. The CDR3 DNA reads TGTGCCAGCAGTTCAACTAGCGGGGTAAATGAGCAGTTCTTC. Protein sequence: CASSSTSGVNEQFF.

The rearrangement uses TRBV11-3 and TRBJ2-3, with 8 bases identical to TRBD1. Germline V CDR1 and CDR2: SGHNT, YENEEA. This CDR3 is built from 15 residues. Trimming took 2 bases from V and 5 from J; bases not matched to a gene: 6. The CDR3 is CASSLTTGAIDTQYF. Written as DNA, the CDR3 is TGTGCCAGCAGCTTAACGACAGGGGCTATAGATACGCAGTATTTT.

The genes are TRBV10-3 and TRBJ2-5; 9 bases map to TRBD2. This CDR3 is 16 amino acids long. With 4 bases clipped from V and 3 bases from J, the junction kept 9 bases outside the gene matches. Germline V gene lookup returns CDR1 ENHRY and CDR2 SYGVKD. CDR3 sequence: CAISASASGVKETQYF. The CDR3 nucleotides are TGTGCCATCAGTGCCTCCGCTAGCGGGGTCAAAGAGACCCAGTACTTC.

The V call is TRBV5-4, the J call TRBJ1-3; no firm D call. The CDR3 spans 14 residues. Between the trimmed V and J ends, which lost 1 base and 4 bases, there was a span of 9 bases. Germline-derived CDR1 and CDR2 are SGHNT and YYREEE (reference sequence). In DNA form, the CDR3 reads TGTGCCAGCAGCTTGCCAGGCAGAGGAAACACCATATATTTT. This sequence encodes CASSLPGRGNTIYF.

The chain has TRBV7-2 and TRBJ1-6, with D perhaps TRBD1 (5 bases). This CDR3 is built from 15 residues. V was trimmed by 5 bases and J by 9 bases, leaving 17 bases between them. Germline values: CDR1 SGHTA, CDR2 FQGNSA. CDR3 amino acids: CASSLRGGAGSPLHF. CDR3 DNA sequence: TGTGCCAGCAGCCTCCGGGGAGGGGCGGGTTCACCCCTCCACTTT. The entire variable domain, with the rest obtained from reference TRBV7-2 and TRBJ1-6, is as follows: GAGVSQSPSNKVTEKGKDVELRCDPISGHTALYWYRQSLGQGLEFLIYFQGNSAPDKSGLPSDRFSAERTGGSVSTLTIQRTQQEDSAVYLCASSLRGGAGSPLHFGNGTRLTVT.

The chain has TRBV7-9 and TRBJ1-6; no firm D call. CDR1 and CDR2 from the germline V gene are SEHNR and FQNEAQ (reference sequence). V shed 7 bases and J shed 9 bases, with 10 bases lying between them. CDR3 size: 12 residues. CDR3 sequence: CASKQEGSPLHF. For the CDR3, the DNA is TGTGCCAGCAAACAAGAGGGTTCACCCCTCCACTTT. The full variable domain, completed using reference TRBV7-9 and TRBJ1-6, is DTGVSQNPRHKITKRGQNVTFRCDPISEHNRLYWYRQTLGQGPEFLTYFQNEAQLEKSRLLSDRFSAERPKGSFSTLEIQRTEQGDSAMYLCASKQEGSPLHFGNGTRLTVT.

V usage is TRBV18 and J usage is TRBJ1-5; possibly TRBD1 for D (5 bases). The V end was cut by 5 bases, the J end by 8 bases, with 13 bases between. Germline V lookup: CDR1 KGHSH, CDR2 LQKENI. CDR3 size: 13 residues. The chain's CDR3 is CASSGGTAEPQHF. The CDR3 nucleotides read TGTGCCAGCTCAGGAGGGACGGCGGAGCCCCAGCATTTT.

The chain recombines TRBV30 with TRBJ2-1; 9 bases agree with TRBD2. The CDR3 totals 18 residues. Looked up from germline, CDR1 is GTSNPN and CDR2 is SVGIG (reference sequence). After removal of 4 bases from V and 12 bases from J, the junction contained 25 bases not matched to a gene. The DNA for the CDR3 is TGTGCCTGGATCCCCACTTCTCCGGGGCTCGCGGGGGGGAGGGGGCAGTTCTTC. Translation: CAWIPTSPGLAGGRGQFF.

This sequence joins TRBV7-3 and TRBJ2-7; possible D gene TRBD2, 6 bases. Germline-derived CDR1 and CDR2 are SGHTA and FQGTGA. Trimming shortened V by 5 bases and J by 5 bases, and 13 bases separated the two germline ends. The CDR3 spans 13 residues. The CDR3 protein is CASSPMAGNEQYF. In DNA, the CDR3 is TGTGCCAGCAGCCCAATGGCGGGGAACGAGCAGTACTTC. The full variable domain, completed using reference TRBV7-3 and TRBJ2-7, is GAGVSQTPSNKVTEKGKYVELRCDPISGHTALYWYRQSLGQGPEFLIYFQGTGAADDSGLPNDRFFAVRPEGSVSTLKIQRTERGDSAVYLCASSPMAGNEQYFGPGTRLTVT.

The chain combines TRBV2 with TRBJ2-7; 8 nucleotides agree with TRBD2. Unmatched junction bases numbered 6, after V lost 1 base and J lost 4 bases. The CDR3 spans 15 residues. Per germline, CDR1 SNHLY and CDR2 FYNNEI. The CDR3 nucleotides read TGTGCCAGCAGTGAAGGGACGGGGGGGCGGTACGAGCAGTACTTC. Translation gives CASSEGTGGRYEQYF.

In nucleotides, the CDR3 is TGCGCCAGCAGCTTAAGACAGGGAGGCACTGAAGCTTTCTTT. The encoded protein is CASSLRQGGTEAFF. J is TRBJ1-1 and V is TRBV5-1; 7 bases are shared with TRBD1. Germline CDR1 is SGHRS and CDR2 is YFSETQ. The CDR3 sequence is 14 residues long. V shed 2 bases, J shed 4 bases, and the junction held 5 bases outside the gene matches.

The chain carries TRBV6-5 and TRBJ1-2, with D tentatively TRBD1 (5 bases). This CDR3 has 12 amino acids. V was shortened by 6 bases and J by 4 bases, with 9 bases between the two germline ends. In germline, CDR1 is MNHEY, CDR2 SVGAGI. CDR3 sequence: CASSRGGYGYTF. CDR3 nucleotide sequence: TGTGCCAGCAGCCGGGGGGGCTATGGCTACACCTTC.